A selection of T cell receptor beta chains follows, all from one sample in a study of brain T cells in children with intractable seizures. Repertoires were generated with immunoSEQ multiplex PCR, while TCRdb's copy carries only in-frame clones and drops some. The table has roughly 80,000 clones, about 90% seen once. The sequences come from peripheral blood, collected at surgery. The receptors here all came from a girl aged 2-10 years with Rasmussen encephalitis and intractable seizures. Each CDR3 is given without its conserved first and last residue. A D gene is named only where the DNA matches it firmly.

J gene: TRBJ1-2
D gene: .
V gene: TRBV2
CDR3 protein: ASQTDANYGYT

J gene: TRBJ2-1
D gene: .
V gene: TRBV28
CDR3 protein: ASFNLRGNEQF

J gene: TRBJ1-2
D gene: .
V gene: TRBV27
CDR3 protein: ASSLSHTGNYGYT

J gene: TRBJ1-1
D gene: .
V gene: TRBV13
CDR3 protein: ASSLTGLNTEAF

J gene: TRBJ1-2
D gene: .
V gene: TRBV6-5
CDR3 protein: ATTPRDTSNYGYT

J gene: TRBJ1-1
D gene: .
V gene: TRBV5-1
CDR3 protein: ASRGWGLLNTEAF

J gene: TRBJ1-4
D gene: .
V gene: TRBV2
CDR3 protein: ASSAKVLAEKLF

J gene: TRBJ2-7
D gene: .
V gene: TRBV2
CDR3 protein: ASSEAPGAYEQY

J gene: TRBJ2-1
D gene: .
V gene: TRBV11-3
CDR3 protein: ASSLGGNDFDEQF

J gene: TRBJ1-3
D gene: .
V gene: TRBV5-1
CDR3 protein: ASSLPGENTIY